The source of this T cell receptor (beta chain) is a study of neurological immune-mediated disorders. Study-wide results and limits: Across subjects, no CDR3 amino acid sequence appeared in expanded clones of more than one subject, a finding that suggested private repertoires in all groups.

The cDNA was produced through 5'RACE with 10-nucleotide random UMIs. Over 160 million TCR-beta sequences from 15-18 subjects were obtained in each sequencing run. MiXCR, applied by TCRdb to the 5' RACE reads, yields one record per CDR3 protein. The table has 95,000 to 110,000 distinct CDR3 sequences, less than 14% seen once. This clonotype has at least ten counts. Its matching antigen is unknown. CDR3 size: 15 residues. Time point defined: longitudinal time-point 3. The starting material, 2 million PBMCs stored at -80 C, gave rise to the unsorted libraries. The origin of this receptor is a female donor with HTLV-1-associated myelopathy (HAM/TSP). The chain recombines TRBV21-1 with TRBJ1-4. TRBV21-1 corresponds to a pseudogene. The sample was PBMCs. The CDR3 DNA reads as TGTGCCAGCAGCAAATCGGTTACCGTTAATGAAAAACTGTTTTTT. Translating it yields CASSKSVTVNEKLFF.